The 12 T cell receptor beta chains below were found in one sample sequenced in a study of radiotherapy plus CTLA-4 blockade in lung cancer. Sequencing was performed with immunoSEQ multiplex PCR; in TCRdb, only in-frame clones are kept and a portion is missing. This table has about 59,000 clones, around three quarters appearing once. The input for sequencing was peripheral blood, taken from a patient treated with radiotherapy plus ipilimumab. Receptors were obtained from a human donor with non-small cell lung cancer whose response to radiotherapy plus ipilimumab could not be evaluated.

The genes are TRBV4-2 and TRBJ1-1; TRBD1 aligns across 8 bases. The trim removed 1 base at V and 3 bases at J, leaving 10 bases unmatched. The CDR3 covers 17 residues. The germline V gene has CDR1 LGHNA and CDR2 YNFKEQ. The CDR3 loop is CASSQGPYRGSDTEAFF. Here the CDR3 DNA reads TGTGCCAGCAGCCAAGGACCTTACAGGGGGTCGGACACTGAAGCTTTCTTT.

The chain links TRBV29-1 to TRBJ2-5; the match to TRBD1 covers 7 bases. CDR1 is SQVTM and CDR2 is ANQGSEA in the germline V gene. Trimming at V came to 7 bases and at J to 4 bases, leaving 12 bases not matched to a gene. The CDR3 covers 14 residues. The CDR3 sequence is CSAPTGSGGETQYF. CDR3 coding DNA: TGCAGCGCCCCGACAGGGAGCGGTGGAGAGACCCAGTACTTC. The full variable domain, with the rest looked up from reference TRBV29-1 and TRBJ2-5, is SAVISQKPSRDICQRGTSLTIQCQVDSQVTMMFWYRQQPGQSLTLIATANQGSEATYESGFVIDKFPISRPNLTFSTLTVSNMSPEDSSIYLCSAPTGSGGETQYFGPGTRLLVL.

The rearrangement uses TRBV30 and TRBJ1-4, with D uncertain. V was clipped by 2 bases and J by 8 bases, with 18 bases between them. The CDR3 has 15 amino acids. Germline CDR1 is GTSNPN and CDR2 is SVGIG (reference sequence). CDR3 loop: CAWSWFDNRREKLFF. The CDR3 DNA sequence: TGTGCCTGGAGTTGGTTCGACAACCGTCGGGAAAAACTGTTTTTT. The full variable domain, rest sourced from reference TRBV30 and TRBJ1-4, is SQTIHQWPATLVQPVGSPLSLECTVEGTSNPNLYWYRQAAGRGLQLLFYSVGIGQISSEVPQNLSASRPQDRQFILSSKKLLLSDSGFYLCAWSWFDNRREKLFFGSGTQLSVL.

This clone came up once. The genes are TRBV4-2 and TRBJ1-1; 7 bases fit TRBD1. This CDR3 comprises 15 residues. The ends lost 0 bases at V and 5 bases at J; junction bases unmatched: 6. Germline V gene data show CDR1 as LGHNA and CDR2 as YNFKEQ. CDR3 sequence (DNA): TGTGCCAGCAGCCAAGATTGGCCCAGGGGGACTGAAGCTTTCTTT. Protein product: CASSQDWPRGTEAFF.

This chain links TRBV11-3 with TRBJ2-3, with 15 positions matching TRBD2. CDR1 and CDR2 (germline): SGHNT, YENEEA. This CDR3 spans 17 amino acids. The ends lost 4 bases at V and 3 bases at J; junction bases unmatched: 5. CDR3 DNA: TGTGCCAGCAGCTCCAGGACTAGCGGGAGGGCAACAGATACGCAGTATTTT. It is translated as CASSSRTSGRATDTQYF.

The table lists this clone with a count of one. This chain joins TRBV7-6 and TRBJ2-7, with a weak D call TRBD1 (6 bases). V lost 4 bases, J lost 6 bases, and 16 bases lay in between. The CDR3 extends over 14 amino acids. In germline, CDR1 is SGHVS, CDR2 FNYEAQ. The DNA for the CDR3 is TGTGCCAGCAGCTACTCCCCTTTGGGGGCCGAGCAGTACTTC. Amino acids: CASSYSPLGAEQYF.

A note on this clone: In the same sample, other DNA sequences code for this CDR3. This CDR3 reads CASSLGGAGFYEQYF. For the CDR3, the DNA is TGCGCCAGCAGCTTGGGCGGGGCGGGCTTCTACGAGCAGTACTTC. The rearrangement uses TRBV5-1 and TRBJ2-7; possible D gene TRBD2, 6 bases. The V gene's germline CDR1 is SGHRS and CDR2 YFSETQ. This CDR3 comprises 15 residues. Trimming took off 0 bases at V and 3 bases at J, with 13 bases between the two ends.

V gene TRBV7-3 combines with J gene TRBJ1-1, with a tentative D call TRBD1 (6 bases). Germline CDR1 is SGHTA and CDR2 is FQGTGA. The V gene lost 5 bases and the J gene lost 5 bases, with 15 bases spanning the gap. CDR3 size: 14 residues. CDR3: CASSPSQGSTEAFF. CDR3 in DNA: TGTGCCAGCAGCCCTAGTCAGGGGAGTACTGAAGCTTTCTTT.

This clone was seen once. The chain is built from TRBV12-5 and TRBJ1-1; possible D gene TRBD1, 6 bases. V was shortened by 0 bases and J by 1 base, with 24 bases between the two germline ends. Germline CDR1 LGHNT, CDR2 FRNRAP. The CDR3 is made up of 20 amino acids. The CDR3 loop reads CASGLVLNRGMFEGNTEAFF. CDR3 bases: TGTGCTAGTGGTTTGGTCCTTAATAGGGGGATGTTCGAAGGGAACACTGAAGCTTTCTTT.

This clone has only a few counts. The gene calls are TRBV7-2 and TRBJ1-5; D is perhaps TRBD1 (6 bases). The length of the CDR3 is 14 residues. V was pared by 1 base and J by 3 bases, with 7 bases between. Per germline, CDR1 SGHTA and CDR2 FQGNSA. Here the CDR3 reads CASSLGTVNQPQHF. DNA of the CDR3: TGTGCCAGCAGCTTAGGGACAGTCAATCAGCCCCAGCATTTT.

This clone appeared a few times. This chain links TRBV30 with TRBJ2-7; D perhaps matches TRBD2 (6 bases). Trimming took off 3 bases at V and 0 bases at J, with 15 bases between the two ends. Per germline, CDR1 GTSNPN and CDR2 SVGIG (reference sequence). CDR3 size: 15 residues. The CDR3 DNA reads as TGTGCCTGGAGCCCCGGGAGATGGAGCTCCTACGAGCAGTACTTC. This gives the protein CAWSPGRWSSYEQYF.

CDR3 protein: CASSGGQGWTEAFF. The CDR3 DNA sequence: TGTGCCAGCAGTGGGGGACAGGGGTGGACTGAAGCTTTCTTT. The chain links TRBV6-5 to TRBJ1-1; 10 bases are a match to TRBD1. CDR3 length: 14 residues. V dropped 5 bases and J dropped 5; count of bases not matched to a gene: 5. The germline gives CDR1 MNHEY, CDR2 SVGAGI.